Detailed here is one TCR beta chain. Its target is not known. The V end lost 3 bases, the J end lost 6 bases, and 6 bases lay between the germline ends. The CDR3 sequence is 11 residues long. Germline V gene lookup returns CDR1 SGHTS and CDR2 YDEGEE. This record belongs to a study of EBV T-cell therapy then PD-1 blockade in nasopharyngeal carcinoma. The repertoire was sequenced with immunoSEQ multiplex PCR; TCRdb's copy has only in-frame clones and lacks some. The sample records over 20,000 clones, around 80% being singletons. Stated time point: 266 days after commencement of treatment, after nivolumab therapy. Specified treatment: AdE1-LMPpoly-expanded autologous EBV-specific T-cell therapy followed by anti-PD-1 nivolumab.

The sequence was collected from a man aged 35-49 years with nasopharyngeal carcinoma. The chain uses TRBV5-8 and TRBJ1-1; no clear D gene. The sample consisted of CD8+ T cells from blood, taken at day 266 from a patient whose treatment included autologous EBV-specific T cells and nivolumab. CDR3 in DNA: TGTGCCAGCAGCTATGGGGCTGAAGCTTTCTTT. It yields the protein CASSYGAEAFF.